Included here is one TCR beta chain sequence, with context. Original analysis: Nucleated cell counts were estimated from reference gene primer amplification. Method: immunoSEQ multiplex PCR; TCRdb's copy keeps in-frame clones and lacks some. V, J and clone size were drawn from that table, and D and trimming were deduced from the DNA. Altogether 130,000 or so clones are present, around 80% being singletons, with the ten largest covering 2% to 2.5%. The length of the CDR3 is 15 residues. CDR1 and CDR2 from the germline V gene are LNHDA and SQIVND (reference sequence). J lost 4 bases, V lost 5 bases, and 8 bases had no gene match. The data originate from a study of blood T cell repertoires in COVID-19. Study-wide background: Donors in the United States, Italy and Spain gave samples during acute or convalescent COVID-19.

Participant ages covered about 18 to 95 years across 24 US areas. The chain combines TRBV19 with TRBJ2-7, with 10 bases lining up with TRBD2. Sequenced material: PBMCs or T cells enriched from blood (not recorded which). The receptor comes from a man in his forties with acute COVID-19. CDR3 nucleotides: TGTGCCAGTAGTGGCTCTAGCGGGAGCGGTTACGAGCAGTACTTC. Protein sequence: CASSGSSGSGYEQYF.